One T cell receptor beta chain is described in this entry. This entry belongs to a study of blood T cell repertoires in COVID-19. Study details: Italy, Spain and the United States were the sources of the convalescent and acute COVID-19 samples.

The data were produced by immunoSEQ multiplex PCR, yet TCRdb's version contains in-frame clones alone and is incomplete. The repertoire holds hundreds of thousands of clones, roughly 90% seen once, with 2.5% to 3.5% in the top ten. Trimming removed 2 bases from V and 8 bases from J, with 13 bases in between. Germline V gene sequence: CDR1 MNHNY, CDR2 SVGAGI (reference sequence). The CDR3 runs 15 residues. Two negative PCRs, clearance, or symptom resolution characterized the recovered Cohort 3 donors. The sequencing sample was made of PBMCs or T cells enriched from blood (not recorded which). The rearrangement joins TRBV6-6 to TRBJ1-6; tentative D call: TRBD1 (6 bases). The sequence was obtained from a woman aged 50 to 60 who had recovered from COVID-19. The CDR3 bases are TGTGCCAGCAGTTACGCCCCATACAGGGATTCACCCCTCCACTTT. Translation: CASSYAPYRDSPLHF.